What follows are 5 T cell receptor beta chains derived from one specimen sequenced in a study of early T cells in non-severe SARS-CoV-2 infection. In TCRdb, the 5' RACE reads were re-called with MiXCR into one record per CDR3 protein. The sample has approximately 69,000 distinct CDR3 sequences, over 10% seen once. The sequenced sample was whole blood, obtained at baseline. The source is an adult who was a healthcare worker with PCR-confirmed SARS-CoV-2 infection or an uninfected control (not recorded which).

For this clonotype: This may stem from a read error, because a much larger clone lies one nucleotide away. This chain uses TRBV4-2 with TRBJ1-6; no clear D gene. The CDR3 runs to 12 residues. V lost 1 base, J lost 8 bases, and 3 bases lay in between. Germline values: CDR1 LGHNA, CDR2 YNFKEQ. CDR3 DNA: TGTGCCAGCAGCCAAGGGGATTCACCCCTCCACTTT. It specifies CASSQGDSPLHF.

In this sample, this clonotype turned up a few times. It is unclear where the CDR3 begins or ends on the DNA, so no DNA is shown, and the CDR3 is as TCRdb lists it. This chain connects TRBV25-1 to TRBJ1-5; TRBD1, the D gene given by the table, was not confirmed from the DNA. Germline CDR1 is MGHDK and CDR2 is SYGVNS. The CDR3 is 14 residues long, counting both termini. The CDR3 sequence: CASSTSAHNQPQHF.

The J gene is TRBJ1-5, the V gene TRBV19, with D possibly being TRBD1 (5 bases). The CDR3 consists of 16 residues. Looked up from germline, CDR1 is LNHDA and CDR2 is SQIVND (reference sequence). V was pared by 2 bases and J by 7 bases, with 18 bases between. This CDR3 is CASSISRAKRGQPQHF. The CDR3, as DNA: TGTGCCAGTAGTATAAGCAGGGCCAAAAGGGGCCAGCCCCAGCATTTT.

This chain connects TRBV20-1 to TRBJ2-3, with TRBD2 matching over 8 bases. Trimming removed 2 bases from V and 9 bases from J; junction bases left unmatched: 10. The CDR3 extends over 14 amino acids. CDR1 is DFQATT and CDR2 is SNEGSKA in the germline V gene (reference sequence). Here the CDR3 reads CSARPGGAFDTQYF. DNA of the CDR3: TGCAGTGCTAGACCCGGGGGGGCCTTTGACACGCAGTATTTT.

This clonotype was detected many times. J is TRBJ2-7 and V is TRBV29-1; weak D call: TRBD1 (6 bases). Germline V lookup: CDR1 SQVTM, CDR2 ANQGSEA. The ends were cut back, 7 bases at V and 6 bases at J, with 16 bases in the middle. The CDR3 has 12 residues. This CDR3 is CSARDTPGEQYF. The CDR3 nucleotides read TGCAGCGCCCGGGACACTCCGGGCGAGCAGTACTTC.